These 26 T cell receptor beta chains share one sample of origin, sequenced in a study of cytotoxic CD8 clonotypes in ibrutinib-treated CLL. The protocol was immunoSEQ multiplex PCR, while the TCRdb copy is restricted to in-frame clones and leaves out a portion. Of 130,000 or so clones listed, 80% to 90% were seen once; the top ten hold around 2%. Material: PBMCs, obtained after 24 months of ibrutinib treatment. All receptors come from a human donor with chronic lymphocytic leukemia.

This rearrangement joins TRBV29-1 to TRBJ1-2; D unresolved. Germline CDR1 and CDR2: SQVTM and ANQGSEA. The CDR3 sequence is 18 residues long. V was pared by 7 bases and J by 5 bases, with 32 bases between. The CDR3 spells CSDPLGSPKAGRLYGYTF. CDR3 nucleotide sequence: TGCAGCGACCCCCTGGGCTCACCCAAGGCTGGCCGTCTATATGGCTACACCTTC.

V and J are TRBV21-1 and TRBJ1-2; TRBD1, the D gene given by the table, was not confirmed from the DNA. TRBV21-1 is designated a pseudogene. The CDR3 sequence is 18 residues long. CDR3 loop: CASPKVATDKRQNYGYTF. As DNA, the CDR3 is TGTGCCAGCCCCAAGGTGGCGACAGACAAGAGACAGAACTATGGCTACACCTTC.

This chain uses TRBV12-5 with TRBJ2-1, with a tentative D call TRBD2 (6 bases). Trimming removed 1 base at V and 5 bases at J, with 6 bases between. The V gene's germline CDR1 is LGHNT and CDR2 FRNRAP. CDR3 length: 13 residues. DNA for the CDR3: TGTGCTAGTGGTTTGGGCGGGGACAATGAGCAGTTCTTC. Translating it yields CASGLGGDNEQFF.

This chain links TRBV5-4 with TRBJ1-1, with D tentatively TRBD1 (6 bases). The germline V and J ends were trimmed by 4 bases and 0 bases, with 7 bases remaining between them. Per the germline V gene, CDR1 is SGHNT and CDR2 is YYREEE (reference sequence). There are 13 residues in the CDR3. CDR3 nucleotides: TGTGCCAGCAGCGGGGGGCTGAACACTGAAGCTTTCTTT. It encodes CASSGGLNTEAFF.

The V and J genes are TRBV20-1 and TRBJ1-6; D ambiguous. Per the germline V gene, CDR1 is DFQATT and CDR2 is SNEGSKA (reference sequence). Trimming left V 6 bases short and J 10 bases short, with 7 bases between. There are 10 residues in the CDR3. CDR3 nucleotide sequence: TGCAGTGCCGCCGAGTCACCCCTCCACTTT. It yields the protein CSAAESPLHF.

The chain links TRBV7-8 to TRBJ2-5; TRBD1 matches 11 bases. The CDR3 totals 13 residues. The germline V gene encodes CDR1 SGHVS and CDR2 FQNEAQ. Trimming removed 5 bases from V and 7 bases from J; junction bases left unmatched: 3. CDR3: CASSPGTGGTQYF. CDR3 nucleotide sequence: TGTGCCAGCAGCCCGGGGACAGGGGGGACCCAGTACTTC.

This chain links TRBV5-1 with TRBJ1-2, with D possibly being TRBD1 (5 bases). The CDR3 runs to 12 residues. CDR1 SGHRS and CDR2 YFSETQ come from the germline V gene. Trimming took 4 bases from V and 8 from J, leaving 12 bases between them. The CDR3 loop is CASSPGDRGYTF. CDR3 nucleotides: TGCGCCAGCAGCCCGGGGGATCGAGGCTACACCTTC.

The CDR3 reads CASSLPIEPFIQFF. CDR3 bases: TGTGCCAGCAGCTTGCCGATCGAGCCCTTTATACAGTTCTTC. The rearrangement uses TRBV7-2 and TRBJ2-1; D not certain. Germline-derived CDR1 and CDR2 are SGHTA and FQGNSA. Trimming removed 3 bases at V and 13 bases at J, with 19 bases between. The CDR3 totals 14 residues.

V usage is TRBV7-3 and J usage is TRBJ2-7; D not resolved. Germline V CDR1 and CDR2: SGHTA, FQGTGA. The V end lost 0 bases, the J end lost 3 bases, and 9 bases lay between the germline ends. This CDR3 spans 14 amino acids. The CDR3 here is CASSLTAPGYEQYF. In DNA form, the CDR3 reads TGTGCCAGCAGCTTAACAGCCCCAGGCTACGAGCAGTACTTC.

V and J are TRBV29-1 and TRBJ2-1; 9 bases match TRBD2. This CDR3 contains 15 residues. Germline V gene data show CDR1 as SQVTM and CDR2 as ANQGSEA. V lost 3 bases and J lost 5; bases outside the gene matches: 8. The CDR3, as DNA: TGCAGCGTTGAGAGGGATGGCGGGGGGGACAATGAGCAGTTCTTC. Its protein is CSVERDGGGDNEQFF.

V and J are TRBV6-5 and TRBJ2-5, with no clear D. This CDR3 has 13 residues. Per germline, CDR1 MNHEY and CDR2 SVGAGI. V was clipped by 4 bases and J by 4 bases, with 10 bases between them. CDR3 sequence (DNA): TGTGCCAGCAGTTTGGAGCGCCGAGAGACCCAGTACTTC. Its protein is CASSLERRETQYF.

This clone was detected a few times. The rearrangement joins TRBV27 to TRBJ2-7; 8 nucleotides line up with TRBD2. In germline, CDR1 is MNHEY, CDR2 SMNVEV (reference sequence). J gave up 3 bases and V 6 bases, and 7 bases lay outside the gene matches. CDR3 length: 14 residues. In nucleotides, the CDR3 is TGTGCCAGCAGGCGAGCGGGAGACCTCTACGAGCAGTACTTC. Its translation: CASRRAGDLYEQYF.

The chain carries TRBV6-6 and TRBJ2-7; D unclear. CDR1 and CDR2 (germline): MNHNY, SVGAGI (reference sequence). CDR3 size: 11 residues. V was pared by 6 bases and J by 7 bases, with 10 bases between. Written as DNA, the CDR3 is TGTGCCAGCAGCCGTACTGGGGAGCAGTACTTC. It encodes CASSRTGEQYF.

V usage is TRBV30 and J usage is TRBJ1-5; D possibly corresponds to TRBD1 (6 bases). From germline, CDR1 is GTSNPN and CDR2 SVGIG (reference sequence). This CDR3 spans 13 amino acids. Trimming removed 0 bases at V and 5 bases at J, with 8 bases between. CDR3 sequence (DNA): TGTGCCTGGAGTGTAGGACAGCATCAGCCCCAGCATTTT. Its protein product is CAWSVGQHQPQHF.

This chain links TRBV30 with TRBJ2-7; D not resolved. V gave up 0 bases and J gave up 4 bases, with 10 bases separating them. CDR1 GTSNPN and CDR2 SVGIG come from the germline V gene (reference sequence). This CDR3 spans 13 amino acids. This CDR3 is CAWSVRVGYEQYF. The CDR3, as DNA: TGTGCCTGGAGTGTACGGGTTGGATACGAGCAGTACTTC.

V is TRBV28 and J is TRBJ2-7; 10 bases are shared with TRBD1. Losses at the gene ends were 9 bases for V and 4 bases for J; bases not matched to a gene: 6. Germline CDR1 is MDHEN and CDR2 is SYDVKM. The CDR3 has 13 residues. The CDR3 DNA is TGTGCCAGTAGACAGGGGGCATTATACGAGCAGTACTTC. Translation: CASRQGALYEQYF.

The chain has TRBV7-9 and TRBJ1-2; tentatively, D is TRBD1 (5 bases). The CDR3 has 15 amino acids. V lost 2 bases and J 4 bases, leaving 14 bases between the germline ends. Germline values: CDR1 SEHNR, CDR2 FQNEAQ (reference sequence). This CDR3 is CASSLSQGYGYGYTF. The DNA for the CDR3 is TGTGCCAGCAGCTTAAGTCAGGGATACGGCTATGGCTACACCTTC.

The chain is built from TRBV5-6 and TRBJ2-7; 8 positions match TRBD2. This CDR3 spans 15 amino acids. After removal of 2 bases from V and 4 bases from J, the junction contained 8 bases not matched to a gene. Germline assignment: CDR1 SGHDT and CDR2 YYEEEE. The CDR3 DNA reads as TGTGCCAGCAGCTTACCGAGCGGGAGTAGATACGAGCAGTACTTC. Amino acid sequence: CASSLPSGSRYEQYF. The variable domain in full, completed from reference TRBV5-6 and TRBJ2-7, reads DAGVTQSPTHLIKTRGQQVTLRCSPKSGHDTVSWYQQALGQGPQFIFQYYEEEERQRGNFPDRFSGHQFPNYSSELNVNALLLGDSALYLCASSLPSGSRYEQYFGPGTRLTVT.

The chain is built from TRBV27 and TRBJ2-1; possible D gene TRBD2, 5 bases. The V end was cut by 4 bases, the J end by 7 bases, with 23 bases between. Germline lookup yields CDR1 MNHEY and CDR2 SMNVEV (reference sequence). This CDR3 comprises 17 residues. The CDR3 DNA follows: TGTGCCAGCAGTTCCCTATCTTCGCGGGTGACTGGTAATGAGCAGTTCTTC. Protein product: CASSSLSSRVTGNEQFF.

This chain uses TRBV21-1 with TRBJ1-3. TRBV21-1 is a pseudogene segment. CDR3 length equals 18 residues. CDR3 residues: CASSKDGLGWDSGNTIYF. CDR3 bases: TGTGCCAGCAGCAAAGACGGGTTGGGTTGGGACTCTGGAAACACCATATATTTT.

CDR3 residues: CASSLQGEPGGYTF. The CDR3 nucleotides are TGTGCCAGCAGCTTACAGGGGGAGCCGGGCGGCTACACCTTC. V is TRBV5-4 and J is TRBJ1-2; 8 bases fit TRBD1. In germline, CDR1 is SGHNT, CDR2 YYREEE (reference sequence). V was clipped by 2 bases and J by 8 bases; unmatched bases: 8. This CDR3 is built from 14 residues.

CDR3 DNA: TGTGCCAGCAGCCTTAACCAGGGGGCGCGAATCGAGCAGTACTTC. Its translation is CASSLNQGARIEQYF. The J gene is TRBJ2-7, the V gene TRBV5-4; 8 nucleotides align to TRBD1. V shed 4 bases and J 6 bases; nucleotides not matched to a gene: 12. Germline V gene lookup returns CDR1 SGHNT and CDR2 YYREEE (reference sequence). The CDR3 spans 15 residues.

The V gene is TRBV28, the J gene TRBJ2-1; a weak D match, TRBD2 (5 bases). The V gene's germline CDR1 is MDHEN and CDR2 SYDVKM. There are 17 residues in the CDR3. Between the trimmed V and J ends, which lost 1 base and 0 bases, there was a span of 13 bases. The CDR3 reads CASSLSGGSPSYNEQFF. Written as DNA, the CDR3 is TGTGCCAGCAGTTTATCGGGTGGGAGCCCCTCCTACAATGAGCAGTTCTTC.

DNA for the CDR3: TGTGCCAGCAGCTTAGATCCATTCCGCGGGAGGCTTGGTGAGACCCAGTACTTC. This encodes CASSLDPFRGRLGETQYF. The chain combines TRBV7-2 with TRBJ2-5, with 8 bases that match TRBD2. The germline CDR1 and CDR2 sequences are SGHTA and FQGNSA. The CDR3 totals 18 residues. V trimming: 1 base; J trimming: 5 bases; junction bases outside the gene matches: 15.

Comment on this clone: A read error may produce the germline difference seen at one junction end. J is TRBJ1-2 and V is TRBV18; D perhaps matches TRBD1 (6 bases). Germline V gives CDR1 KGHSH, CDR2 LQKENI. The CDR3 is made up of 14 amino acids. The CDR3: CASSPEYRVSEGVF. DNA of the CDR3: TGTGCCAGCTCACCAGAGTACAGGGTGAGCGAGGGGGTCTTC. The full variable domain, its missing parts supplied by reference TRBV18 and TRBJ1-2, is NAGVMQNPRHLVRRRGQEARLRCSPMKGHSHVYWYRQLPEEGLKFMVYLQKENIIDESGMPKERFSAEFPKEGPSILRIQQVVRGDSAAYFCASSPEYRVSEGVFGSGTRLTVV.

This clone came up once. The rearrangement joins TRBV28 to TRBJ2-3; 13 bases fit TRBD2. The V and J ends lost 5 bases and 2 bases, in that order; junction bases with no gene match: 10. CDR3 length: 18 residues. Germline V gene sequence: CDR1 MDHEN, CDR2 SYDVKM. The CDR3 nucleotides read TGTGCCAGCAGTCCCCGACTAGCGGGGGGAATAACCACAGATACGCAGTATTTT. Its translation: CASSPRLAGGITTDTQYF.